These 14 T cell receptor beta chains share one sample of origin, sequenced in a study of blood T cells in healthy people across ages. With a J-beta primer mix and a sample-barcoded 5' primer, a second PCR ran roughly 6 to 11 cycles. TCRdb fed the 5' RACE reads into MiXCR, producing one record per CDR3 protein. The sample holds 650,000 to 950,000 distinct CDR3 sequences, under 45% seen once. Sequenced sample: blood. The receptors here all came from a man aged 55 to 70 in good health.

The CDR3: CASSYKAGLSSYNEQFF. CDR3 coding DNA: TGTGCCAGCAGCTATAAAGCGGGGCTCAGCTCCTACAATGAGCAGTTCTTC. This chain links TRBV7-2 with TRBJ2-1, with 7 bases identical to TRBD2. V lost 4 bases, J lost 0 bases, and 9 bases stayed unmatched. CDR1 SGHTA and CDR2 FQGNSA come from the germline V gene. CDR3 length: 17 residues.

About this clonotype itself: Its ends do not fully match the called genes, so a read error is possible. This chain connects TRBV7-2 to TRBJ2-3; 9 bases agree with TRBD2. This CDR3 is 17 amino acids long. CDR1 is SGHTA, CDR2 FQGNSA, per germline. The CDR3 nucleotides read TGTGCCAGCAGCTTATTCTTGGCGGGGGGGCATACAGAGACGCAGTATTTT. It codes for CASSLFLAGGHTETQYF.

The chain recombines TRBV3-1 with TRBJ2-1, with TRBD2 matching over 8 bases. Trimming removed 4 bases from V and 7 bases from J; junction bases left unmatched: 12. The CDR3 extends over 16 amino acids. CDR1 LGHDT and CDR2 YNNKEL come from the germline V gene (reference sequence). CDR3 sequence (DNA): TGTGCCAGCAGCCGACGCGGGGGGCCGGGAGGTAATGAGCAGTTCTTC. It translates to CASSRRGGPGGNEQFF.

The sample holds a few counts of this clonotype. The J gene is TRBJ1-1, the V gene TRBV18; 7 positions match TRBD1. Germline CDR1 is KGHSH and CDR2 is LQKENI. This CDR3 is built from 15 residues. The V gene end was trimmed by 1 base and the J gene end by 0 bases; junction bases not matched to a gene: 2. As DNA, the CDR3 is TGTGCCAGCTCACCACAGGGACAGTTGAACACTGAAGCTTTCTTT. As protein: CASSPQGQLNTEAFF.

This clonotype showed up just a few times. The chain carries TRBV10-3 and TRBJ1-1; a possible D gene is TRBD1 (5 bases). Deletions cut 5 bases from V and 2 bases from J, with 9 bases between. The CDR3 is made up of 13 amino acids. The germline CDR1 and CDR2 sequences are ENHRY and SYGVKD. CDR3 in DNA: TGTGCCATCAGTCGGGACGGAAACACTGAAGCTTTCTTT. It specifies CAISRDGNTEAFF.

The chain carries TRBV15 and TRBJ2-7, with D perhaps TRBD2 (5 bases). TRBJ2-5 matches the DNA end more closely, so the J call is doubtful. CDR1 is LNHNV and CDR2 is YYDKDF in the germline V gene (reference sequence). CDR3 length: 15 residues. The CDR3 here is CATSRDGGGKETQYF. CDR3 DNA sequence: TGTGCCACCAGCAGAGATGGCGGAGGAAAAGAGACCCAGTACTTC.

The genes are TRBV12-3 or TRBV12-4 and TRBJ1-1; TRBD1 is a possible D gene (5 bases). The CDR3 covers 13 residues. Deletions cut 6 bases from V and 6 bases from J, with 14 bases between. The CDR3 is CASSYGTHAEAFF. The CDR3 DNA reads as TGTGCCAGCAGCTACGGGACTCACGCTGAAGCTTTCTTT.

The table lists this clonotype with many counts. This may be a read error, as it is one base from a much larger clone. The chain carries TRBV4-1 and TRBJ2-7, with D possibly being TRBD2 (5 bases). Germline CDR1 reads MGHRA; CDR2 reads YSYEKL. This CDR3 has 14 residues. V lost 4 bases to trimming and J lost 3 bases, with 13 bases between them. The CDR3 coding sequence is TGCGCCAGCAGCCGCGGATACGAGGGCTACGAGCAGTACTTC. Translation: CASSRGYEGYEQYF.

V usage is TRBV2 and J usage is TRBJ2-4; D not resolved. V lost 4 bases and J lost 1, with 11 bases in between. CDR1 SNHLY and CDR2 FYNNEI come from the germline V gene. This CDR3 has 15 amino acids. CDR3 sequence (DNA): TGTGCCAGCAGTGTAGATCAGTGGGCCAAAAACATTCAGTACTTC. Its protein is CASSVDQWAKNIQYF.

This clonotype was picked up many times. V is TRBV7-8 and J is TRBJ2-7, with D possibly matching TRBD1 (6 bases). Germline V gene sequence: CDR1 SGHVS, CDR2 FQNEAQ. Between the trimmed V and J ends, which lost 5 bases and 3 bases, there was a span of 11 bases. The CDR3 sequence is 13 residues long. The CDR3 sequence is CASSPGQFYEQYF. CDR3 bases: TGTGCCAGCAGCCCCGGACAGTTCTACGAGCAGTACTTC.

This clonotype was counted at least ten times. The chain recombines TRBV11-2 with TRBJ1-1; D is ambiguous. Per the germline V gene, CDR1 is SGHAT and CDR2 is FQNNGV. The CDR3 totals 14 residues. The V end lost 0 bases, the J end lost 6 bases, and 11 bases lay between the germline ends. CDR3 DNA: TGTGCCAGCAGCTTAGAGAGGGTAGCGGCTGAAGCTTTCTTT. Residues: CASSLERVAAEAFF.

The chain combines TRBV20-1 with TRBJ1-2; the match to TRBD1 covers 7 bases. The CDR3 runs to 15 residues. Germline V gives CDR1 DFQATT, CDR2 SNEGSKA (reference sequence). The V segment lost 6 bases and the J segment 3 bases; nucleotides outside the gene matches: 13. CDR3 loop: CSAPPTGMLDYGYTF. The CDR3 bases are TGCAGTGCCCCCCCGACAGGGATGTTGGACTATGGCTACACCTTC.

The chain carries TRBV28 and TRBJ1-2, with 8 nucleotides matching TRBD1. Losses at the gene ends were 8 bases for V and 8 bases for J; bases not matched to a gene: 10. The CDR3 is made up of 13 amino acids. The germline CDR1 and CDR2 sequences are MDHEN and SYDVKM. The CDR3 DNA reads as TGTGCCAGCGGGGACAGGCAGAGAGGAGGCTACACCTTC. The encoded protein is CASGDRQRGGYTF.

This clonotype was counted a single time. The rearrangement joins TRBV28 to TRBJ1-2; D not certain. The CDR3 spans 13 residues. From germline, CDR1 is MDHEN and CDR2 SYDVKM. The germline V and J ends were trimmed by 2 bases and 5 bases, with 9 bases remaining between them. The chain's CDR3 is CASSLRIKYGYTF. CDR3 nucleotides: TGTGCCAGCAGTTTACGAATTAAGTATGGCTACACCTTC.